The 24 T cell receptor beta chains below were found in one sample sequenced in a study of response to subunit inactivated influenza vaccine. Via MiXCR, TCRdb re-called the RT-PCR reads, giving one row per CDR3 protein. The sample lists around 470,000 distinct CDR3 sequences; 7.2% were seen once. The sample in question was PBMCs from blood, obtained around 2 years after vaccination. The receptors here all came from a man between 50 and 75 years old who received an inactivated influenza vaccine.

There are many counts of this clonotype. The CDR3 is CASSSGLAGFYNEQFF. The CDR3 nucleotides read TGTGCCAGCAGTTCGGGACTAGCGGGGTTCTACAATGAGCAGTTCTTC. J is TRBJ2-1 and V is TRBV12-3 or TRBV12-4; 13 bases are a match to TRBD2. This CDR3 contains 16 residues. V shed 4 bases and J 3 bases; nucleotides not matched to a gene: 3.

This clonotype was seen only a few times. The rearrangement uses TRBV7-2 and TRBJ1-6; D might be TRBD1 (6 bases). The CDR3 sequence is 13 residues long. The germline CDR1 and CDR2 sequences are SGHTA and FQGNSA. Trimming took off 6 bases at V and 10 bases at J, with 13 bases between the two ends. CDR3 DNA: TGTGCCAGCAGAAAAGGGGGTCGGTCACCCCTCCACTTT. Translation: CASRKGGRSPLHF.

This clonotype came up many times. The genes are TRBV6-5 and TRBJ2-7, with D maybe TRBD1 (6 bases). This CDR3 has 14 residues. Germline-derived CDR1 and CDR2 are MNHEY and SVGAGI. Trimming shortened V by 4 bases and J by 1 base, and 11 bases separated the two germline ends. The DNA for the CDR3 is TGTGCCAGCAGTTCTATCAGGGGTTCCTACGAGCAGTACTTC. It is translated as CASSSIRGSYEQYF.

The table lists this clonotype with a few counts. The chain combines TRBV20-1 with TRBJ1-2; maybe TRBD1 (5 bases). V was trimmed by 4 bases and J by 5 bases, leaving 20 bases between them. The germline V gene encodes CDR1 DFQATT and CDR2 SNEGSKA (reference sequence). The CDR3 totals 15 residues. The CDR3 region has the DNA TGCAGTGCTAACCTCGACAGAGGTGGATGGTATGGCTACACCTTC. Its translation is CSANLDRGGWYGYTF.

This clonotype came up many times. This chain connects TRBV15 to TRBJ2-3, with D perhaps being TRBD1 or TRBD2 (5 bases each). V was cut by 0 bases and J by 2 bases, with 9 bases left in between. This CDR3 has 15 amino acids. Germline V gene data show CDR1 as LNHNV and CDR2 as YYDKDF (reference sequence). This chain's CDR3 is CATSRDPGLTDTQYF. Written as DNA, the CDR3 is TGTGCCACCAGCAGAGATCCGGGGCTCACAGATACGCAGTATTTT. The whole variable domain, remainder taken from reference TRBV15 and TRBJ2-3, is DAMVIQNPRYQVTQFGKPVTLSCSQTLNHNVMYWYQQKSSQAPKLLFHYYDKDFNNEADTPDNFQSRRPNTSFCFLDIRSPGLGDTAMYLCATSRDPGLTDTQYFGPGTRLTVL.

At least ten counts were recorded for this clonotype. The chain has TRBV11-2 and TRBJ2-1; D may be TRBD2 (5 bases). The germline gives CDR1 SGHAT, CDR2 FQNNGV. The CDR3 spans 13 residues. Deletions cut 5 bases from V and 8 bases from J, with 13 bases between. The CDR3 region is CASSRGSSDEQFF. CDR3 sequence (DNA): TGTGCCAGCAGCCGGGGATCTTCCGATGAGCAGTTCTTC. The complete variable domain, with remaining parts taken from reference TRBV11-2 and TRBJ2-1, reads EAGVAQSPRYKIIEKRQSVAFWCNPISGHATLYWYQQILGQGPKLLIQFQNNGVVDDSQLPKDRFSAERLKGVDSTLKIQPAKLEDSAVYLCASSRGSSDEQFFGPGTRLTVL.

This clonotype was recorded many times. The chain is built from TRBV12-3 or TRBV12-4 and TRBJ2-1; no firm D call. CDR3 size: 12 residues. Trimming left V 3 bases short and J 5 bases short, with 5 bases between. CDR3 DNA sequence: TGTGCCAGCAGTTTCATGGACAATGAGCAGTTCTTC. Its protein is CASSFMDNEQFF.

The V gene is TRBV27, the J gene TRBJ2-5; 10 bases agree with TRBD1. The J segment lost 4 bases and the V segment lost 6 bases, leaving 5 bases of the junction unmatched. This CDR3 has 14 amino acids. Germline V gene sequence: CDR1 MNHEY, CDR2 SMNVEV (reference sequence). CDR3 in amino acids: CASRRQGATETQYF. The CDR3 DNA follows: TGTGCCAGCAGACGACAGGGGGCAACAGAGACCCAGTACTTC.

This clonotype was seen a few times. The chain has TRBV15 and TRBJ1-3; D is unclear. CDR3 length: 14 residues. The germline gives CDR1 LNHNV, CDR2 YYDKDF (reference sequence). The CDR3 nucleotides read TGTGCAACAAGTCTGGGGAGCTCTGGAAACACCATATATTTT. This translates into CATSLGSSGNTIYF.

The sample holds a few counts of this clonotype. V usage is TRBV5-6 and J usage is TRBJ1-1, with 10 bases that match TRBD1. Losses at the gene ends were 3 bases for V and 3 bases for J; bases not matched to a gene: 5. Germline lookup yields CDR1 SGHDT and CDR2 YYEEEE. CDR3 length equals 15 residues. CDR3 region: CASSWETGGYTEAFF. CDR3 DNA sequence: TGTGCCAGCAGCTGGGAGACAGGGGGCTACACTGAAGCTTTCTTT.

This clonotype was counted between two and nine times. CDR3 protein: CASRSPGPNTGELFF. Written as DNA, the CDR3 is TGTGCCAGCAGGTCTCCGGGGCCGAACACCGGGGAGCTGTTTTTT. The chain joins TRBV12-3 or TRBV12-4 to TRBJ2-2, with D perhaps assigned TRBD1 or TRBD2 (5 bases each). The CDR3 totals 15 residues. V was shortened by 6 bases and J by 0 bases, with 11 bases between the two germline ends.

This clonotype was counted at least ten times. This chain uses TRBV3-1 with TRBJ1-2, with a possible D match to TRBD1 (6 bases). V lost 6 bases to trimming and J lost 4 bases, with 12 bases between them. The length of the CDR3 is 13 residues. Germline CDR1 is LGHDT and CDR2 is YNNKEL (reference sequence). The CDR3 DNA sequence: TGTGCCAGCAGTTACAGGGCCCTCTATGGCTACACCTTC. This translates into CASSYRALYGYTF.

V is TRBV4-3 and J is TRBJ1-4, with D maybe TRBD1 (6 bases). The CDR3 length is 15 residues. Germline V lookup: CDR1 LGHNA, CDR2 YSLEER. Trimming removed 0 bases from V and 7 bases from J, with 12 bases in between. The chain's CDR3 is CASSQDTVGGEKLFF. The CDR3 nucleotides read TGCGCCAGCAGCCAAGACACTGTAGGGGGTGAAAAACTGTTTTTT.

This clonotype has more than one count but fewer than ten. The chain couples TRBV9 to TRBJ2-7; TRBD2 agrees at 10 bases. CDR1 SGDLS and CDR2 YYNGEE come from the germline V gene. The CDR3 length is 15 residues. The V segment lost 4 bases and the J segment 3 bases; nucleotides outside the gene matches: 7. The CDR3 nucleotides read TGTGCCAGCAGCACCTGGGCTAGCGGGAGCTACGAGCAGTACTTC. Its protein product is CASSTWASGSYEQYF.

This clonotype was observed many times. The rearrangement uses TRBV20-1 and TRBJ2-1; 8 bases line up with TRBD2. V lost 2 bases to trimming and J lost 5 bases; unmatched junction nucleotides: 5. This CDR3 is built from 14 residues. Germline V gene lookup returns CDR1 DFQATT and CDR2 SNEGSKA (reference sequence). CDR3 sequence: CSARPTSAHNEQFF. CDR3 in DNA: TGCAGTGCTAGACCGACTAGCGCACACAATGAGCAGTTCTTC.

The CDR3 loop reads CASTQGAAQPQHF. The CDR3 DNA reads as TGTGCCTCGACGCAGGGGGCGGCTCAGCCCCAGCATTTT. The V call is TRBV7-2, the J call TRBJ1-5; 8 bases line up with TRBD1. CDR3 size: 13 residues. Germline CDR1 and CDR2: SGHTA and FQGNSA. V trimming: 11 bases; J trimming: 6 bases; junction bases outside the gene matches: 9.

The genes are TRBV19 and TRBJ1-4; 7 nucleotides line up with TRBD1. The CDR3 totals 12 residues. Germline lookup yields CDR1 LNHDA and CDR2 SQIVND (reference sequence). Germline trimming cut 11 bases from V and 8 bases from J; bases unmatched to any gene: 8. CDR3 in DNA: TGTGCCGCCAGGACAGGCGGGGAAAAACTGTTTTTT. Translating it yields CAARTGGEKLFF.

This clonotype was observed a few times. V gene TRBV28 combines with J gene TRBJ2-2; D call uncertain. The V gene lost 3 bases and the J gene lost 8 bases, with 22 bases spanning the gap. From germline, CDR1 is MDHEN and CDR2 SYDVKM. The CDR3 covers 17 residues. CDR3 DNA sequence: TGTGCCAGCAGTTTTCGAAAGAGACAAGGGAATTGGGGGGAGCTGTTTTTT. Its protein is CASSFRKRQGNWGELFF.

The chain employs TRBV29-1 and TRBJ2-1, with TRBD2 matching 9 bases. There are 13 residues in the CDR3. V gave up 4 bases and J gave up 5 bases; unmatched junction bases: 3. Germline assignment: CDR1 SQVTM and CDR2 ANQGSEA. Written as DNA, the CDR3 is TGCAGCGTTGCGGCTAGCGGGAACAATGAGCAGTTCTTC. It encodes CSVAASGNNEQFF.

This clonotype appeared a few times. The V gene is TRBV6-1, the J gene TRBJ1-1; D might be TRBD1 (5 bases). The CDR3 loop spans 12 amino acids. CDR1 and CDR2 from the germline V gene are MNHNS and SASEGT. V lost 7 bases and J lost 4, with 10 bases in between. The CDR3 region is CASKGRATEAFF. The CDR3 nucleotides read TGTGCCAGCAAGGGCAGGGCCACTGAAGCTTTCTTT.

V is TRBV20-1 and J is TRBJ1-1; 7 bases align to TRBD1. Germline V gene lookup returns CDR1 DFQATT and CDR2 SNEGSKA (reference sequence). The CDR3 consists of 15 residues. The junction had 9 bases not matched to a gene; V was cut back by 5 bases and J by 0 bases. The DNA for the CDR3 is TGCAGTGCTGCCGGAGGGGGCAGCATGAACACTGAAGCTTTCTTT. Protein: CSAAGGGSMNTEAFF.

V and J are TRBV6-1 and TRBJ2-5; D ambiguous. The CDR3 has 13 amino acids. The germline V gene has CDR1 MNHNS and CDR2 SASEGT. V dropped 6 bases and J dropped 5 bases, with 13 bases sitting between them. In nucleotides, the CDR3 is TGTGCCAGCAGCCGGGCGTTAAGGGAGACCCAGTACTTC. Its translation: CASSRALRETQYF.

The genes are TRBV5-5 and TRBJ2-3, with D perhaps matching TRBD2 (5 bases). Germline V lookup: CDR1 SGHKS, CDR2 YYEKEE (reference sequence). CDR3 length equals 13 residues. V lost 4 bases to trimming and J lost 3 bases, with 9 bases between them. DNA of the CDR3: TGTGCCAGCAGCCACGGGGTAACAGATACGCAGTATTTT. Its translation: CASSHGVTDTQYF.

The genes are TRBV20-1 and TRBJ2-1, with 8 bases identical to TRBD2. There are 16 residues in the CDR3. Trimming took 2 bases from V and 6 from J; bases not matched to a gene: 12. Germline-derived CDR1 and CDR2 are DFQATT and SNEGSKA (reference sequence). CDR3 amino acids: CSARPGLERGRNEQFF. In DNA, the CDR3 is TGCAGTGCTAGACCGGGACTAGAGCGAGGTCGCAATGAGCAGTTCTTC.